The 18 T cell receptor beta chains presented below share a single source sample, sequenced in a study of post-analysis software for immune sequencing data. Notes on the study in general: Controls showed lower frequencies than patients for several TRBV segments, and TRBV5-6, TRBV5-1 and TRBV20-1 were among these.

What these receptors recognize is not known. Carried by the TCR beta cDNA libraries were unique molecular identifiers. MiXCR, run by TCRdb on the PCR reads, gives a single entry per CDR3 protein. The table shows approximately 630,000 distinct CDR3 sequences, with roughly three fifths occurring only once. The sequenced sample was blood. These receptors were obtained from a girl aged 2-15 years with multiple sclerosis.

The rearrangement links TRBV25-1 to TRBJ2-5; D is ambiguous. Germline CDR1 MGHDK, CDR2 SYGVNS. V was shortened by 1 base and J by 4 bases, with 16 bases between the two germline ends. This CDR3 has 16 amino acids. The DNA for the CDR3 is TGTGCCAGCAGTGAATTACGTAGTGGGGTTCGAGAGACCCAGTACTTC. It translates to CASSELRSGVRETQYF.

The CDR3 loop is CSAMGAPYNEQFF. Here the CDR3 DNA reads TGCAGTGCTATGGGGGCCCCTTACAATGAGCAGTTCTTC. This chain joins TRBV20-1 and TRBJ2-1, with D perhaps TRBD1 (6 bases). This CDR3 contains 13 residues. Germline V gene sequence: CDR1 DFQATT, CDR2 SNEGSKA (reference sequence). The V gene lost 4 bases and the J gene lost 4 bases, with 11 bases spanning the gap.

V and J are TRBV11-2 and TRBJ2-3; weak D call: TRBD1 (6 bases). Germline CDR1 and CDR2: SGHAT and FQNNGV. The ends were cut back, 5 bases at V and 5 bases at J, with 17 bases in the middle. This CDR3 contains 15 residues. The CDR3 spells CASSQHGGQGDTQYF. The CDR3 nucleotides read TGTGCCAGCAGCCAACATGGGGGCCAGGGAGATACGCAGTATTTT.

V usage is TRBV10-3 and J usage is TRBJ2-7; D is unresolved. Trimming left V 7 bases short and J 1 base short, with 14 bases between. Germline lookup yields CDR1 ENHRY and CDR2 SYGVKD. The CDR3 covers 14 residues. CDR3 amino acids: CAINSGSSSYEQYF. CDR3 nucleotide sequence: TGTGCCATCAACTCCGGGTCAAGTTCCTACGAGCAGTACTTC.

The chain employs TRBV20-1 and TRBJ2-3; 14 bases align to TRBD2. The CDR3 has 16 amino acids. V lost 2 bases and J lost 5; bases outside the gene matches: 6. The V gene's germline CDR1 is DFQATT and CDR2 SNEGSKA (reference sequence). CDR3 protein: CSARPGLAGVRDTQYF. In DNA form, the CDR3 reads TGCAGTGCTAGACCGGGACTAGCGGGAGTAAGAGATACGCAGTATTTT.

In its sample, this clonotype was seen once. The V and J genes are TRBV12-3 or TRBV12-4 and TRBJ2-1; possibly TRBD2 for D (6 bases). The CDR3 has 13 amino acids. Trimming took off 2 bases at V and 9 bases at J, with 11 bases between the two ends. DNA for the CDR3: TGTGCCAGCAGTTTAATTCGGGGGAGTGAGCAGTTCTTC. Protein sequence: CASSLIRGSEQFF.

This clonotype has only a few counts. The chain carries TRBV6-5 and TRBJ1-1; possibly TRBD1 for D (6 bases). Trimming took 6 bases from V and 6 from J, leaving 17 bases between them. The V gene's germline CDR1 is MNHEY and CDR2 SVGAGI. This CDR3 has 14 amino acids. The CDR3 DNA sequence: TGTGCCAGCAGCCCGGGCGGGGGACACGCTGAAGCTTTCTTT. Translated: CASSPGGGHAEAFF.

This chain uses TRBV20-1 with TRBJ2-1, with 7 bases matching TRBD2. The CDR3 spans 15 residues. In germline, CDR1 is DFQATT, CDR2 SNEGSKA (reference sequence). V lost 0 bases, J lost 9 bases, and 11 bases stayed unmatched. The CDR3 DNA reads TGCAGTGCTAGAGATCTTACGAGCGGGATAGGTGAGCAGTTCTTC. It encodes CSARDLTSGIGEQFF.

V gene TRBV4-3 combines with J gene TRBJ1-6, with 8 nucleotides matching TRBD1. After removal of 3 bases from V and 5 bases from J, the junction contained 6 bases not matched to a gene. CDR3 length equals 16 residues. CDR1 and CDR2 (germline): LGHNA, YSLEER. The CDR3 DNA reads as TGCGCCAGCAGCCAGGGGACAGGAAGACATAATTCACCCCTCCACTTT. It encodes CASSQGTGRHNSPLHF.

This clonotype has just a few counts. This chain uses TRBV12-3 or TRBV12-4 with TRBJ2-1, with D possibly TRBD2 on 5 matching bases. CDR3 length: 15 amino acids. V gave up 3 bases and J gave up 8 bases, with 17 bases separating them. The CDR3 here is CASSLAGLGSDEQFF. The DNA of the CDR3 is TGTGCCAGCAGTTTGGCGGGTTTGGGATCGGATGAGCAGTTCTTC.

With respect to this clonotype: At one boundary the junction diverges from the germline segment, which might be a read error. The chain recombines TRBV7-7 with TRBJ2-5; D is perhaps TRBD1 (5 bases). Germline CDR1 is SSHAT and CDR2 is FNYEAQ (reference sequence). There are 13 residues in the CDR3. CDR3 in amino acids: CANSLRVGETQYF. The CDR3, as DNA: TGTGCCAACAGCCTCAGGGTTGGTGAGACCCAGTACTTC.

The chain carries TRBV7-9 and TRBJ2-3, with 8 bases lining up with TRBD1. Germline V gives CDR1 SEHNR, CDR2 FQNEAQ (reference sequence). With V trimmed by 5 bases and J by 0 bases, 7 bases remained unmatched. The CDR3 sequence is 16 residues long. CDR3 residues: CASSQGAVTSTDTQYF. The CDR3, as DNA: TGTGCCAGCAGCCAGGGGGCAGTTACCAGCACAGATACGCAGTATTTT.

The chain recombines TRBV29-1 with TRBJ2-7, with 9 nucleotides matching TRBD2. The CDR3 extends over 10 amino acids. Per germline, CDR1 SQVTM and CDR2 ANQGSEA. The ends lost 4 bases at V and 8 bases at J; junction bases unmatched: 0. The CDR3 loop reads CSVASGKQYF. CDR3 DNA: TGCAGCGTTGCTAGCGGGAAGCAGTACTTC.

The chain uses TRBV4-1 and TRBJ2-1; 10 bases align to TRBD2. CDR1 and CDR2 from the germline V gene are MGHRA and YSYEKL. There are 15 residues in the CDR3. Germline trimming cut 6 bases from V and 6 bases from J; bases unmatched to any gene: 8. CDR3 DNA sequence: TGCGCCAGCAGTAGACTAGCGGGCCAATTCAATGAGCAGTTCTTC. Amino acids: CASSRLAGQFNEQFF.

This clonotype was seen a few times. The CDR3 loop reads CATSDAGQVYGYTF. The CDR3 coding sequence is TGTGCCACCAGTGATGCGGGACAGGTCTATGGCTACACCTTC. The V and J genes are TRBV24-1 and TRBJ1-2, with 8 bases that match TRBD1. Germline CDR1 reads KGHDR; CDR2 reads SFDVKD. The V segment lost 3 bases and the J segment 4 bases; nucleotides outside the gene matches: 3. CDR3 length: 14 amino acids.

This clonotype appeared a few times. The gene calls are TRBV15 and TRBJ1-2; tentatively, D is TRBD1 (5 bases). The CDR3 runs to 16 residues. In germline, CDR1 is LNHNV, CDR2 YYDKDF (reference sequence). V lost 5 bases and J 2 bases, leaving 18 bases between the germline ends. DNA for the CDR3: TGTGCCACCAGCTTACCTCGGTCCGCAGGGAACTATGGCTACACCTTC. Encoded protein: CATSLPRSAGNYGYTF. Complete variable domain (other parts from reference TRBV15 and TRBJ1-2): DAMVIQNPRYQVTQFGKPVTLSCSQTLNHNVMYWYQQKSSQAPKLLFHYYDKDFNNEADTPDNFQSRRPNTSFCFLDIRSPGLGDTAMYLCATSLPRSAGNYGYTFGSGTRLTVV.

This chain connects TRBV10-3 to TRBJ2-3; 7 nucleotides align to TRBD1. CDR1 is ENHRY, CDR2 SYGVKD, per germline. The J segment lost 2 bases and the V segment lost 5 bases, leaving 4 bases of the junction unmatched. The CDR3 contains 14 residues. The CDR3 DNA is TGTGCCATCAGTCGGACAGGTCTCACAGATACGCAGTATTTT. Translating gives CAISRTGLTDTQYF.

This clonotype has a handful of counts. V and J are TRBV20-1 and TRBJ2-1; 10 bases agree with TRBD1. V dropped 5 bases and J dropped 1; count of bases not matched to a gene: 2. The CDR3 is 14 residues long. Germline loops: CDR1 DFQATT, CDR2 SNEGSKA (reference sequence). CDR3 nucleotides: TGCAGTGCTCAGGGACAGGGGTCCTACAATGAGCAGTTCTTC. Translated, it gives CSAQGQGSYNEQFF.